This T cell receptor beta chain was retrieved from a study of tumor-infiltrating lymphocytes in localized non-small cell lung cancer. Assay: immunoSEQ multiplex PCR; the TCRdb copy retains only in-frame clones and omits some. Among 9,500 to 15,000 clones listed, about 78% were seen once. In germline, CDR1 is ENHRY, CDR2 SYGVKD. This CDR3 comprises 15 residues. The ends were cut back, 8 bases at V and 7 bases at J, with 21 bases in the middle. The sample was lung tumor tissue. This receptor was identified in a human donor with non-small cell lung cancer. This sequence joins TRBV10-3 and TRBJ2-1, with D perhaps assigned TRBD1 or TRBD2 (5 bases each). CDR3 in amino acids: CAIRPGPQVENEQFF. The CDR3 bases are TGTGCCATCCGACCGGGACCCCAAGTTGAAAATGAGCAGTTCTTC.